Following are 20 T cell receptor beta chains from one sample sequenced in a study of T cells in severe cutaneous drug reactions. Bulk and single-cell libraries used iRepertoire multiplex PCR with TCR subtype-specific primers. TCRdb re-called the multiplex PCR reads; one entry per CDR3 protein, DNA not given. The listing records just over 20,000 distinct CDR3 sequences. Carbamazepine had induced Stevens-Johnson syndrome or toxic epidermal necrolysis in the sequenced donors. The sample was PBMCs. Every receptor here comes from a human donor with toxic epidermal necrolysis, a severe cutaneous drug reaction.

The rearrangement joins TRBV4-3 to TRBJ1-1. Germline V lookup: CDR1 LGHNA, CDR2 YSLEER. CDR3 length: 16 amino acids. The CDR3 loop is CASSQAGINMNTEAFF.

The genes are TRBV10-3 and TRBJ2-3; as DNA is missing, the TRBD2 call by TCRdb cannot be tested. CDR3 length: 17 amino acids. Germline CDR1 is ENHRY and CDR2 is SYGVKD. The CDR3 here is CAISEYRSSGFTDTQYF.

This chain joins TRBV20-1 and TRBJ2-1; the TCRdb D gene call, TRBD2, has no DNA to confirm it. CDR1 and CDR2 from the germline V gene are DFQATT and SNEGSKA (reference sequence). The CDR3 runs 13 residues. CDR3 sequence reads: CSARDFPYNEQFF.

This chain links TRBV4-3 with TRBJ1-1. In germline, CDR1 is LGHNA, CDR2 YSLEER. The CDR3 totals 16 residues. This chain's CDR3 is CASSQDRADPYTEAFF.

This chain joins TRBV4-1 and TRBJ2-3; TCRdb reports TRBD2, a call that lacks DNA to check it against. Germline CDR1 reads MGHRA; CDR2 reads YSYEKL. There are 15 residues in the CDR3. The CDR3: CASSQGGRGADTQYF.

The rearrangement uses TRBV20-1 and TRBJ1-1; TCRdb designates TRBD1, a call that cannot be tested without DNA. This CDR3 is built from 16 residues. Looked up from germline, CDR1 is DFQATT and CDR2 is SNEGSKA (reference sequence). The CDR3 loop is CSAREGTGGIRTEAFF.

The chain carries TRBV28 and TRBJ1-2. Germline assignment: CDR1 MDHEN and CDR2 SYDVKM. CDR3 size: 13 residues. CDR3 region: CASILAGGYGYTF.

V usage is TRBV20-1 and J usage is TRBJ1-1; TCRdb calls TRBD1, which cannot be checked without DNA. Germline V CDR1 and CDR2: DFQATT, SNEGSKA (reference sequence). CDR3 length equals 13 residues. CDR3 sequence reads: CSAWDKSNTEAFF.

The chain has TRBV20-1 and TRBJ1-2; the TCRdb D gene call, TRBD1, has no DNA to confirm it. This CDR3 region has 16 residues. CDR1 and CDR2 from the germline V gene are DFQATT and SNEGSKA (reference sequence). The CDR3 spells CSANSGQGIEIGGYTF.

This clonotype counts as medium-sized by frequency. The rearrangement links TRBV30 to TRBJ2-7. Germline V lookup: CDR1 GTSNPN, CDR2 SVGIG (reference sequence). The length of the CDR3 is 12 residues. CDR3 sequence: CAWSVGDYEQYF. Variable domain in full (rest from reference TRBV30 and TRBJ2-7): SQTIHQWPATLVQPVGSPLSLECTVEGTSNPNLYWYRQAAGRGLQLLFYSVGIGQISSEVPQNLSASRPQDRQFILSSKKLLLSDSGFYLCAWSVGDYEQYFGPGTRLTVT.

This sequence joins TRBV11-2 and TRBJ1-2. Germline loops: CDR1 SGHAT, CDR2 FQNNGV. The CDR3 sequence is 12 residues long. CDR3 residues: CASSLADYGYTF.

The chain uses TRBV24-1 and TRBJ2-1; TCRdb's D gene call, TRBD1, goes unchecked for lack of DNA. CDR1 KGHDR and CDR2 SFDVKD come from the germline V gene. This CDR3 region has 14 residues. The CDR3 loop reads CATSDAGTYNEQFF.

The chain is built from TRBV6-1 and TRBJ1-1; the D call of TRBD1 rests on TCRdb alone, since no DNA is present to check it. CDR1 MNHNS and CDR2 SASEGT come from the germline V gene. The CDR3 is 15 amino acids. The CDR3 reads CASSLKRSGRTEAFF.

The gene calls are TRBV20-1 and TRBJ2-5; as DNA is missing, the TRBD1 call by TCRdb cannot be tested. The CDR3 is 14 residues long. In germline, CDR1 is DFQATT, CDR2 SNEGSKA (reference sequence). CDR3 protein: CSARAPGRKETQYF.

The rearrangement joins TRBV12-3 or TRBV12-4 to TRBJ2-5; TCRdb's assignment of TRBD1 cannot be checked, as there is no DNA. The CDR3 has 14 residues. This CDR3 is CASNSDRAFETQYF.

The V call is TRBV4-3, the J call TRBJ2-7; TCRdb reports TRBD2, a call that lacks DNA to check it against. Germline CDR1 is LGHNA and CDR2 is YSLEER. The CDR3 spans 15 residues. CDR3 protein: CASSQIGLAGDEQYF.

The V call is TRBV4-3, the J call TRBJ1-4; absent DNA, TCRdb's TRBD1 call cannot be checked. The CDR3 is 15 amino acids. Germline CDR1 is LGHNA and CDR2 is YSLEER. The CDR3 sequence is CASSQDSGGGEKLFF.

The chain joins TRBV12-3 or TRBV12-4 to TRBJ1-1; no DNA is available, so the TRBD1 call from TCRdb remains unchecked. The CDR3 has 13 residues. CDR3 amino acids: CANRGREDTEAFF.

This clonotype is deemed medium-sized (0.01 to 0.1%) by its frequency. The chain links TRBV18 to TRBJ2-7; TCRdb selects TRBD1, and the lack of DNA leaves this call unchecked. This CDR3 is 14 amino acids long. From germline, CDR1 is KGHSH and CDR2 LQKENI. The CDR3 sequence: CASSNRGVSYEQYF. Together with reference TRBV18 and TRBJ2-7, the CDR3 gives the full variable domain: NAGVMQNPRHLVRRRGQEARLRCSPMKGHSHVYWYRQLPEEGLKFMVYLQKENIIDESGMPKERFSAEFPKEGPSILRIQQVVRGDSAAYFCASSNRGVSYEQYFGPGTRLTVT.

V is TRBV5-1 and J is TRBJ2-7; TCRdb proposes TRBD2, but this gene call is untestable without DNA. The CDR3 covers 13 residues. Germline loops: CDR1 SGHRS, CDR2 YFSETQ. The chain's CDR3 is CASKSSPTGEQYF.